This is a list of T cell receptor beta chains from one sample in a study of shared clonotypes between healthy human individuals. Measured with immunoSEQ multiplex PCR; TCRdb has only the in-frame clones, and not every one. The table shows over a million clones, with over 95% occurring only once. The sequenced sample was naive CD4+ T cells sorted from blood. All receptors derive from a man between 25 and 39 years old in good health. CDR3s include the opening cysteine and the closing phenylalanine or tryptophan. The D gene is left open where the match is weak. The listing skips clone size in some rows; elsewhere it reads once, few, many or a size class.

v_call	d_call	cdr3_length	clone_size	j_call	cdr3_aa	cdr3_nt
TRBV7-2	NA	13	NA	TRBJ2-3	CASSLNPPNTQYF	TGTGCCAGCAGCTTAAACCCACCGAATACGCAGTATTTT
TRBV7-8	NA	16	NA	TRBJ2-7	CASSLGVPRFAYEQYF	TGTGCCAGCAGCTTGGGAGTCCCTCGGTTCGCCTACGAGCAGTACTTC
TRBV5-1	NA	11	few	TRBJ1-1	CASSSNTEAFF	TGCGCCAGCAGCTCGAACACTGAAGCTTTCTTT
TRBV7-7	NA	16	NA	TRBJ2-2	CASSLVGGPNTGELFF	TGTGCTAGCAGCTTAGTGGGGGGCCCGAACACCGGGGAGCTGTTTTTT
TRBV7-2	TRBD2	18	NA	TRBJ2-1	CASSLTVLAGGIYNEQFF	TGTGCCAGCAGCTTAACGGTCCTAGCGGGAGGAATCTACAATGAGCAGTTCTTC
TRBV9	NA	13	NA	TRBJ2-5	CASSLSGQETQYF	TGTGCCAGCAGCCTTAGCGGTCAAGAGACCCAGTACTTC
TRBV11-2	NA	14	NA	TRBJ2-2	CASSLVPNTGELFF	TGTGCCAGCAGCTTAGTACCGAACACCGGGGAGCTGTTTTTT
TRBV29-1	NA	13	NA	TRBJ2-2	CSVSGGITGELFF	TGCAGCGTGTCCGGAGGCATCACCGGGGAGCTGTTTTTT
TRBV2	TRBD2	15	NA	TRBJ2-2	CASSATSGSTGELFF	TGTGCCAGCAGCGCAACTAGCGGGAGTACCGGGGAGCTGTTTTTT
TRBV5-4	TRBD2	16	once	TRBJ2-3	CASSSRTRSDTDTQYF	TGTGCCAGCAGCTCCCGGACTAGATCTGACACAGATACGCAGTATTTT
TRBV5-1	NA	15	NA	TRBJ2-5	CASGNQGPLGETQYF	TGCGCCAGCGGCAATCAAGGCCCTCTCGGGGAGACCCAGTACTTC
TRBV10-2	NA	12	NA	TRBJ2-1	CASSVLANEQFF	TGCGCCAGCTCTGTCCTAGCAAATGAGCAGTTCTTC
TRBV2	NA	15	once	TRBJ1-4	CASSEVSGSPKKLFF	TGTGCCAGCAGTGAGGTTTCAGGGTCCCCCAAAAAACTGTTTTTT
TRBV9	NA	16	once	TRBJ1-3	CASSVETGTAGNTIYF	TGTGCCAGCAGCGTAGAAACGGGAACGGCTGGAAACACCATATATTTT
TRBV4-1	TRBD1	15	few	TRBJ2-2	CASSQLDREGGELFF	TGCGCCAGCAGCCAGTTGGACAGGGAAGGCGGGGAGCTGTTTTTT